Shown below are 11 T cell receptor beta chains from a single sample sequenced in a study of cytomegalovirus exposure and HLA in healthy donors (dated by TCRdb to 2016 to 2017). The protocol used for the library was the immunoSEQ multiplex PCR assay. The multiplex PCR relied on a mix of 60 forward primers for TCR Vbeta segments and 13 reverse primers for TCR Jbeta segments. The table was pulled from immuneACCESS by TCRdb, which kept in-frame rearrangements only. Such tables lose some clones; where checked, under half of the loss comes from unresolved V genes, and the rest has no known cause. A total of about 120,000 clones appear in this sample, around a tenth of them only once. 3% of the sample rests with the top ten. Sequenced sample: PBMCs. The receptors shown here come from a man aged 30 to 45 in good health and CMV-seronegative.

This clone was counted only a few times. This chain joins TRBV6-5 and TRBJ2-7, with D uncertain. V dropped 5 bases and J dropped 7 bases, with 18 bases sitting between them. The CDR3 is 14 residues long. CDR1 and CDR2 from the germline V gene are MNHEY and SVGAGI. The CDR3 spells CASSTDPFLREQYF. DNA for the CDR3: TGTGCCAGCAGTACTGATCCCTTCCTTCGGGAGCAGTACTTC.

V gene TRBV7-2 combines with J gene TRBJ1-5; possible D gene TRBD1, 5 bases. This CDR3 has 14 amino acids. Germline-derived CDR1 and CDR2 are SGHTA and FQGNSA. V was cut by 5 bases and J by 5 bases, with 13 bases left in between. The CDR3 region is CASSMGRGDQPQHF. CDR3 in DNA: TGTGCCAGCAGCATGGGGAGGGGCGATCAGCCCCAGCATTTT.

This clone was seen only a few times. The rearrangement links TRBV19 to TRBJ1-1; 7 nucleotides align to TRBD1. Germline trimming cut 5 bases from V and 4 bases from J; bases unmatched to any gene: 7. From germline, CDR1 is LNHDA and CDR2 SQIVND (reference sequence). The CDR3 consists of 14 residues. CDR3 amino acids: CASSLHDRATEAFF. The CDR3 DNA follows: TGTGCCAGTAGTCTCCACGACAGGGCCACTGAAGCTTTCTTT.

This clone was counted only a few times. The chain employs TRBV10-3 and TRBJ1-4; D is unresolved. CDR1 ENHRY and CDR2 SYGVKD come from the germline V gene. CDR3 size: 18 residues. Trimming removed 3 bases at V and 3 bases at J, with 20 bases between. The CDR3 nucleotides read TGTGCCATCAGTGACCCCACCGGACCCCCGGAGGCTAATGAAAAACTGTTTTTT. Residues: CAISDPTGPPEANEKLFF.

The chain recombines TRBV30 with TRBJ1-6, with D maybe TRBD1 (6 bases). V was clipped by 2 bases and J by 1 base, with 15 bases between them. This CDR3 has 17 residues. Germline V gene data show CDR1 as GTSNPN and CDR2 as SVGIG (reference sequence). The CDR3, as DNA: TGTGCCTGGAGTCCGAACACAGGGCTGTCCTATAATTCACCCCTCCACTTT. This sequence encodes CAWSPNTGLSYNSPLHF.

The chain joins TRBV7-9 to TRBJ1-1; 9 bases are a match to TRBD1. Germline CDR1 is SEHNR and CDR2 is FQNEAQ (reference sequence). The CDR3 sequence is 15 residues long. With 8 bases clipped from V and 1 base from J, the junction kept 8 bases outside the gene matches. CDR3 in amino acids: CASEKGDRANTEAFF. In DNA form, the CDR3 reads TGTGCCAGCGAGAAAGGGGACAGGGCGAACACTGAAGCTTTCTTT.

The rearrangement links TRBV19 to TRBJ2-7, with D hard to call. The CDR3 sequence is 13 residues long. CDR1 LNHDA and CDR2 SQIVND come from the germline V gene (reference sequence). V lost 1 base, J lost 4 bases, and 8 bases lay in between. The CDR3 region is CASSIGLSYEQYF. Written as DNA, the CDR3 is TGTGCCAGTAGTATAGGTCTCAGTTACGAGCAGTACTTC.

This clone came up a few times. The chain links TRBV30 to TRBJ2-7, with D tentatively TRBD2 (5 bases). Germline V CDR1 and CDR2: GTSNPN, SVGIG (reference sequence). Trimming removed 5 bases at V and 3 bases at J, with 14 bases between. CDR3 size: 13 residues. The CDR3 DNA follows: TGTGCCTGGGCCCCGGGGAGTAGCTACGAGCAGTACTTC. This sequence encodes CAWAPGSSYEQYF.

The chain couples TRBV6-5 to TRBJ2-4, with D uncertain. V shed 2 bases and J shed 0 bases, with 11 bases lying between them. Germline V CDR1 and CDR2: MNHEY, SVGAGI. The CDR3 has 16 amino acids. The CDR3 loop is CASSYGRALAKNIQYF. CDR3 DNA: TGTGCCAGCAGTTACGGGCGCGCGTTAGCCAAAAACATTCAGTACTTC.

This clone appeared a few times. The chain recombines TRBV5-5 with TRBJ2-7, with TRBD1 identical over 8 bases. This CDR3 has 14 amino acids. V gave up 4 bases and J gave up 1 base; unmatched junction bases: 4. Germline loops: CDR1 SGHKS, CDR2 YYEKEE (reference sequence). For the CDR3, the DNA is TGTGCCAGCAGCCTAAGACAGGGGTCCTACGAGCAGTACTTC. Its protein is CASSLRQGSYEQYF.

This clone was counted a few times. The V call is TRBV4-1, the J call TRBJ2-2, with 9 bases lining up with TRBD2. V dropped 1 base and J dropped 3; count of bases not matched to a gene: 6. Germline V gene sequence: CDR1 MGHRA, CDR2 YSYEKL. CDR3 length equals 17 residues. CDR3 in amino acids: CASSQGLAESYTGELFF. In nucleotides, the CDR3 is TGCGCCAGCAGCCAAGGACTAGCGGAGTCCTACACCGGGGAGCTGTTTTTT.